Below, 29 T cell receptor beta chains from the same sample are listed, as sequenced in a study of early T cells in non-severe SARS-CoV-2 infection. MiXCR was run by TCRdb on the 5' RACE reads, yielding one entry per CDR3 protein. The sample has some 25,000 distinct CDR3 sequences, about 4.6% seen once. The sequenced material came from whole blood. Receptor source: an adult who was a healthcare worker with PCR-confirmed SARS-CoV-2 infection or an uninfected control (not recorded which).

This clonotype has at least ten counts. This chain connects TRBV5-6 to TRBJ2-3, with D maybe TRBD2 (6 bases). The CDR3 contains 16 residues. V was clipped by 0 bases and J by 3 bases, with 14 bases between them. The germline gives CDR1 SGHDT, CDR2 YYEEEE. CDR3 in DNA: TGTGCCAGCAGCTTGGGACTTGCGGGAACAACAGATACGCAGTATTTT. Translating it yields CASSLGLAGTTDTQYF.

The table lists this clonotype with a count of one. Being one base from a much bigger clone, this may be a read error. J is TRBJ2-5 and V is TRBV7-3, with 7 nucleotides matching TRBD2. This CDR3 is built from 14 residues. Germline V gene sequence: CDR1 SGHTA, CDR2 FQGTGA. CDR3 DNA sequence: TGTGCCAGCAGCTCAGCGGGGACGGGGGAGACCCGGTACTTC. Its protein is CASSSAGTGETRYF. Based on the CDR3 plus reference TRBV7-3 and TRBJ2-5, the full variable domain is GAGVSQTPSNKVTEKGKYVELRCDPISGHTALYWYRQSLGQGPEFLIYFQGTGAADDSGLPNDRFFAVRPEGSVSTLKIQRTERGDSAVYLCASSSAGTGETRYFGPGTRLLVL.

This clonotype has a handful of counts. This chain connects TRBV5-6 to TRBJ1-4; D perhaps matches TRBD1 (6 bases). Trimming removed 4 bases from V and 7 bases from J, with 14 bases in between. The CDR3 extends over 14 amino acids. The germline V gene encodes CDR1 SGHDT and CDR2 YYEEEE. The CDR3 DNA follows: TGTGCCAGCAGCCTTAAAGGGGGGAGTGAAAAACTGTTTTTT. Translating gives CASSLKGGSEKLFF. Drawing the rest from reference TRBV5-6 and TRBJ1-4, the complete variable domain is DAGVTQSPTHLIKTRGQQVTLRCSPKSGHDTVSWYQQALGQGPQFIFQYYEEEERQRGNFPDRFSGHQFPNYSSELNVNALLLGDSALYLCASSLKGGSEKLFFGSGTQLSVL.

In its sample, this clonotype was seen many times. This CDR3 reads CAITSADQETQYF. The CDR3 nucleotides read TGTGCCATCACTTCAGCCGATCAAGAGACCCAGTACTTC. The chain couples TRBV10-3 to TRBJ2-5, with D unclear. The germline V and J ends were trimmed by 7 bases and 2 bases, with 11 bases remaining between them. The germline gives CDR1 ENHRY, CDR2 SYGVKD. CDR3 length: 13 amino acids.

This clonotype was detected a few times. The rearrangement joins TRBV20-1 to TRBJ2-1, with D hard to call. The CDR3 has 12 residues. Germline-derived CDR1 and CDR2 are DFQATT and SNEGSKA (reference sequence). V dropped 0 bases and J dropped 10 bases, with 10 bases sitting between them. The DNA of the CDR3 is TGCAGTGCTAGAGATCCCGGAAGAGAGCAGTTCTTC. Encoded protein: CSARDPGREQFF.

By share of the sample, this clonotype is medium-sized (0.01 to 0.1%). CDR3 residues: CASRPPRSPFYEQYF. CDR3 coding DNA: TGTGCCAGCAGACCTCCCCGAAGCCCCTTCTACGAGCAGTACTTC. J is TRBJ2-7 and V is TRBV28; D gene ambiguous. CDR1 is MDHEN, CDR2 SYDVKM, per germline. This CDR3 has 15 residues. V was pared by 6 bases and J by 3 bases, with 18 bases between.

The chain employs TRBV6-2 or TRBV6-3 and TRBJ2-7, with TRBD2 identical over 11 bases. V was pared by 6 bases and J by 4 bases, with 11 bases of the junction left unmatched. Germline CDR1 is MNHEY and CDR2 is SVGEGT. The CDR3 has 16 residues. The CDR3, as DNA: TGTGCCAGCAGCTCCAGAACTAGCGGGAGTCGGTACGAGCAGTACTTC. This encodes CASSSRTSGSRYEQYF.

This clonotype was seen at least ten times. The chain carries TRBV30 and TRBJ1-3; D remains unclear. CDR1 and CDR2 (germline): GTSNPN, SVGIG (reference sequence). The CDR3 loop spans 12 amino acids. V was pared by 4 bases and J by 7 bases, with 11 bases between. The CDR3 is CAWTPGGNTIYF. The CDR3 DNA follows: TGTGCCTGGACTCCTGGAGGGAACACCATATATTTT.

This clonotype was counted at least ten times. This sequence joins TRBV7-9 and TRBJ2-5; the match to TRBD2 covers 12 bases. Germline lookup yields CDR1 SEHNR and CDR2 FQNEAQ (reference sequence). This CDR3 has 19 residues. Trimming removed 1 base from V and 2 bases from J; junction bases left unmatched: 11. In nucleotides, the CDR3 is TGTGCCAGCAGCTTAGGCCGACTAGCGGGGGCCAGAGTACAAGAGACCCAGTACTTC. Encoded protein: CASSLGRLAGARVQETQYF.

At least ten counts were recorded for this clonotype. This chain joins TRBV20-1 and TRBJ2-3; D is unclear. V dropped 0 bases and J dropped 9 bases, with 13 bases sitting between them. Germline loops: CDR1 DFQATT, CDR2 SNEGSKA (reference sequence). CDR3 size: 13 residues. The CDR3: CSAREALPGTQYF. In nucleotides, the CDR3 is TGCAGTGCTAGAGAGGCACTCCCCGGAACGCAGTATTTT.

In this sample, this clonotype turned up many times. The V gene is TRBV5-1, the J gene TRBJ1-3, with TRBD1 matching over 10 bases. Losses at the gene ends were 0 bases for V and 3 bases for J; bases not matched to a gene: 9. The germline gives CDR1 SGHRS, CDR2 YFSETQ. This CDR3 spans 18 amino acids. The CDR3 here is CASSLAAGQGGIGNTIYF. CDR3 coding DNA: TGCGCCAGCAGCTTGGCCGCTGGACAGGGGGGAATTGGAAACACCATATATTTT.

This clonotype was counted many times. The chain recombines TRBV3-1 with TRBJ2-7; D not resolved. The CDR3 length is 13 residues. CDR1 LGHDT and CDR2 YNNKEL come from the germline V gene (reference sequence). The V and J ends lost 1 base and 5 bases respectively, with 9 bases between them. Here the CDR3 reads CASSQGQRDEQYF. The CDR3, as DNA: TGTGCCAGCAGCCAAGGTCAGCGCGACGAGCAGTACTTC.

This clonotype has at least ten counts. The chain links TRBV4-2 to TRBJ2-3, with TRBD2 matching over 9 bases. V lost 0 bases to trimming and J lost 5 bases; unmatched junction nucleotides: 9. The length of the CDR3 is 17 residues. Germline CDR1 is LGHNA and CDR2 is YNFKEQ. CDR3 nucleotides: TGTGCCAGCAGCCAAGAGGCGGGCGGGAGGGCCCTAGATACGCAGTATTTT. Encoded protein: CASSQEAGGRALDTQYF.

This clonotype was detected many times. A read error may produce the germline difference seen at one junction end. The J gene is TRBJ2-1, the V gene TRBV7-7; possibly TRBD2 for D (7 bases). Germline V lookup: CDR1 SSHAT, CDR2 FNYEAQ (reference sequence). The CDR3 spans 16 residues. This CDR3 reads CASSPIGGGSYNEQFF. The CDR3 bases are TGTGCTAGCAGCCCCATAGGGGGGGGGTCCTACAATGAGCAGTTCTTC.

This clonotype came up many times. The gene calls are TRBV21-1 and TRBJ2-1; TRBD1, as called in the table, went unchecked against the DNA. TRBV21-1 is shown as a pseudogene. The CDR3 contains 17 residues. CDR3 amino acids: CASSNRSGERSYNEQFF. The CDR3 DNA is TGTGCCAGCAGCAATAGGTCCGGGGAAAGGTCCTACAATGAGCAGTTCTTC.

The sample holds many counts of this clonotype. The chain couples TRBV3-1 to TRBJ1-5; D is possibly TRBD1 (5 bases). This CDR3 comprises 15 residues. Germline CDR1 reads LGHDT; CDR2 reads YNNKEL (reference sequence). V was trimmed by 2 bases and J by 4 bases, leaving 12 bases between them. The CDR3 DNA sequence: TGTGCCAGCAGCCAACGCGGACATACTAATCAGCCCCAGCATTTT. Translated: CASSQRGHTNQPQHF.

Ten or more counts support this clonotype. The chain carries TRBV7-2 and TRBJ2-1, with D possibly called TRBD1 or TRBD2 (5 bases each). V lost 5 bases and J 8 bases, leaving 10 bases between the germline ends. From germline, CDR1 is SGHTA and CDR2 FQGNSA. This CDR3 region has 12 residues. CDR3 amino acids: CASSTQGDEQFF. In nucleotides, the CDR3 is TGTGCCAGCAGCACCCAGGGAGATGAGCAGTTCTTC.

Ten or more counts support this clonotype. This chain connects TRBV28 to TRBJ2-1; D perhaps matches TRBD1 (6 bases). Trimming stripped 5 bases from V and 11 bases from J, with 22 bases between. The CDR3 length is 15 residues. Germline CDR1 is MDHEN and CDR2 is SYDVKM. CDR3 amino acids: CASSMTGQGLSKQFF. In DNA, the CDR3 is TGTGCCAGCAGTATGACGGGACAAGGGCTTTCTAAGCAGTTCTTC. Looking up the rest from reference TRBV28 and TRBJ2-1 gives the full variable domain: DVKVTQSSRYLVKRTGEKVFLECVQDMDHENMFWYRQDPGLGLRLIYFSYDVKMKEKGDIPEGYSVSREKKERFSLILESASTNQTSMYLCASSMTGQGLSKQFFGPGTRLTVL.

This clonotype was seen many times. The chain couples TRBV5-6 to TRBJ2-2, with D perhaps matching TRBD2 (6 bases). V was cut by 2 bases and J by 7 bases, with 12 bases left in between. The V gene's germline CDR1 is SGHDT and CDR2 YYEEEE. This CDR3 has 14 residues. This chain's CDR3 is CASSFTAGGGELFF. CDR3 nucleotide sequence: TGTGCCAGCAGCTTTACGGCCGGGGGCGGGGAGCTGTTTTTT. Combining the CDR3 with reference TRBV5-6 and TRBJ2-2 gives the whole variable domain DAGVTQSPTHLIKTRGQQVTLRCSPKSGHDTVSWYQQALGQGPQFIFQYYEEEERQRGNFPDRFSGHQFPNYSSELNVNALLLGDSALYLCASSFTAGGGELFFGEGSRLTVL.

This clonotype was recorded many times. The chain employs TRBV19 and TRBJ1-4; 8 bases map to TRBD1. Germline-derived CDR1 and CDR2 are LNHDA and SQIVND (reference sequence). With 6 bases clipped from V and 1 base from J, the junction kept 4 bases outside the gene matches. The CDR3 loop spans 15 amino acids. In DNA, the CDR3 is TGTGCCAGTAGCCCCAGGGGGCTAACTAATGAAAAACTGTTTTTT. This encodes CASSPRGLTNEKLFF.

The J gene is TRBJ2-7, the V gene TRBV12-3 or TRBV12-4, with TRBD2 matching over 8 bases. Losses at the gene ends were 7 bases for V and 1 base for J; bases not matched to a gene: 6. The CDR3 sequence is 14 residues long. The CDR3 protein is CASTSSGASYEQYF. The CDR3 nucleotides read TGTGCCAGCACCAGTAGCGGGGCTTCCTACGAGCAGTACTTC.

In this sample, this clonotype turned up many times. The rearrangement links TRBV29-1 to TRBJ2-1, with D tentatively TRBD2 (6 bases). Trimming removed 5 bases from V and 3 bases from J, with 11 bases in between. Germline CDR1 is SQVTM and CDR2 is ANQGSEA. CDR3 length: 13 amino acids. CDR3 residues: CSVPGDGYNEQFF. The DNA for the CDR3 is TGCAGCGTTCCGGGGGACGGCTACAATGAGCAGTTCTTC.

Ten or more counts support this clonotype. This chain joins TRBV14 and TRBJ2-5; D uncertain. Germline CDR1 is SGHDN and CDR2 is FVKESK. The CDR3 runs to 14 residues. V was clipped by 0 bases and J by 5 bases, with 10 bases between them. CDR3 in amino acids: CASSQEIQHETQYF. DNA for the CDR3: TGTGCCAGCAGCCAAGAGATCCAGCACGAGACCCAGTACTTC. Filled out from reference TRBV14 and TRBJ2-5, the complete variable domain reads EAGVTQFPSHSVIEKGQTVTLRCDPISGHDNLYWYRRVMGKEIKFLLHFVKESKQDESGMPNNRFLAERTGGTYSTLKVQPAELEDSGVYFCASSQEIQHETQYFGPGTRLLVL.

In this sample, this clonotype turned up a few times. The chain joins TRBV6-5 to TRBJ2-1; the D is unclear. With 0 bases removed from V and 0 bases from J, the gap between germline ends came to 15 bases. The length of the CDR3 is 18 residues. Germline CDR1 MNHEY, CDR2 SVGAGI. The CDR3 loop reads CASSYSNNLLSSYNEQFF. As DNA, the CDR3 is TGTGCCAGCAGTTACTCGAATAATCTTCTGAGCTCCTACAATGAGCAGTTCTTC.

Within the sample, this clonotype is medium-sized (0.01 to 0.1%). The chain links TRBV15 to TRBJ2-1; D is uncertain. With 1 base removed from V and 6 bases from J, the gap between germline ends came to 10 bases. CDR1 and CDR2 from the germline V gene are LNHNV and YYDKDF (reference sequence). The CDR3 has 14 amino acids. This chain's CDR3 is CATSRVVGLNEQFF. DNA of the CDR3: TGTGCCACCAGCAGAGTGGTTGGGCTCAATGAGCAGTTCTTC.

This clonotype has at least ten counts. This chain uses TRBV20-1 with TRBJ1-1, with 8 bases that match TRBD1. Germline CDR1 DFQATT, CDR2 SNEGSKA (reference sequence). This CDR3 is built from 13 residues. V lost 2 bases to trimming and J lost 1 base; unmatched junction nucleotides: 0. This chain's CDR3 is CSARQGANTEAFF. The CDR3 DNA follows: TGCAGTGCTAGACAGGGGGCGAACACTGAAGCTTTCTTT.

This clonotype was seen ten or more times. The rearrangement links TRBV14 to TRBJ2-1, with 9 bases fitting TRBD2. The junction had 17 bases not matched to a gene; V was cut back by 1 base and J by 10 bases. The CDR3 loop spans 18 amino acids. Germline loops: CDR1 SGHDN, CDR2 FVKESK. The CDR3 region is CASSQAVILAGFQSEQFF. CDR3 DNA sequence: TGTGCCAGCAGCCAAGCGGTCATCCTAGCGGGATTTCAATCGGAGCAGTTCTTC. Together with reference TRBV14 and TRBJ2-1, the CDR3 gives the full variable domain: EAGVTQFPSHSVIEKGQTVTLRCDPISGHDNLYWYRRVMGKEIKFLLHFVKESKQDESGMPNNRFLAERTGGTYSTLKVQPAELEDSGVYFCASSQAVILAGFQSEQFFGPGTRLTVL.

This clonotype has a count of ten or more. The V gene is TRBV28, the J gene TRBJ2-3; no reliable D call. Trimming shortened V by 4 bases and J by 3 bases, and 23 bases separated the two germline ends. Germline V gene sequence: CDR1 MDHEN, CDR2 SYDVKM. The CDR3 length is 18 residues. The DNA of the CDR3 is TGTGCCAGCAGTTCGACCTTTTCCATTTCCCAAAGGACAGATACGCAGTATTTT. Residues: CASSSTFSISQRTDTQYF.

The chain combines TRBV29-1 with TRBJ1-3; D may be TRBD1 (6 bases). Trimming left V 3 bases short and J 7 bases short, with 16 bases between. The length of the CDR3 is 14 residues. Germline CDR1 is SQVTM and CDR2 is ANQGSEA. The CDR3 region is CSVEGQGYGNTIYF. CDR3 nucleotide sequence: TGCAGCGTTGAGGGGCAGGGGTATGGGAACACCATATATTTT.